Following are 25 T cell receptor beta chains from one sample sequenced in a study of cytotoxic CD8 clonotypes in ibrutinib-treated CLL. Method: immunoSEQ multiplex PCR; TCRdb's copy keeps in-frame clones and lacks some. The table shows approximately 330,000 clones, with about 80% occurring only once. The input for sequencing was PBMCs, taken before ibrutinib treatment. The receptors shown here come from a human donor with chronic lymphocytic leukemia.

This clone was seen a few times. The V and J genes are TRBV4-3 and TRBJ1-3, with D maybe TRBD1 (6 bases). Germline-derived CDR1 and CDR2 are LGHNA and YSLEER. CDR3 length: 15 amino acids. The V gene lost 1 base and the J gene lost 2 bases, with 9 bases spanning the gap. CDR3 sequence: CASSQGRGAGNTIYF. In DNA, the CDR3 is TGCGCCAGCAGCCAAGGAAGGGGGGCTGGAAACACCATATATTTT.

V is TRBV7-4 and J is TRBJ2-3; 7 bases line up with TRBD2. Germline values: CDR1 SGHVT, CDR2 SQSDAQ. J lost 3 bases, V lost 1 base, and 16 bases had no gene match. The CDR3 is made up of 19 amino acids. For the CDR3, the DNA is TGTGCCAGCAGCTTAGTTAGGGAAGATAACCGGGACTATACAGATACGCAGTATTTT. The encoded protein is CASSLVREDNRDYTDTQYF.

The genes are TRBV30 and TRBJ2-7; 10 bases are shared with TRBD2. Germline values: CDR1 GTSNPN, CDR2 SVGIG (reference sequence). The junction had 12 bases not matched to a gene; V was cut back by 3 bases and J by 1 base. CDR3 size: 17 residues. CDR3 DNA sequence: TGTGCCTGGAGGAGGGGGCTACTAGCGGGATTTTCCTACGAGCAGTACTTC. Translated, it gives CAWRRGLLAGFSYEQYF.

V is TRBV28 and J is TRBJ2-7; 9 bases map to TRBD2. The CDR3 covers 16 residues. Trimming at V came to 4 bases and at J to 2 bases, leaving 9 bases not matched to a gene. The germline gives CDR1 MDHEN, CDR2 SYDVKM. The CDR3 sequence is CASSSPGTSFAYEQYF. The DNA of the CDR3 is TGTGCCAGCAGTTCACCCGGGACTAGCTTCGCCTACGAGCAGTACTTC.

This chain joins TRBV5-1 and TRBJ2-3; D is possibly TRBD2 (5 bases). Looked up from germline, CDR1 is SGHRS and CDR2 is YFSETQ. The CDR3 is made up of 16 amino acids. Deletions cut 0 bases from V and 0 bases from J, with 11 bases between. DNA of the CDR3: TGCGCCAGCAGCTTGGACGGAGGCCTTAGCACAGATACGCAGTATTTT. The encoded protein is CASSLDGGLSTDTQYF. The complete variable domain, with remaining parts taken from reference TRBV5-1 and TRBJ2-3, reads KAGVTQTPRYLIKTRGQQVTLSCSPISGHRSVSWYQQTPGQGLQFLFEYFSETQRNKGNFPGRFSGRQFSNSRSEMNVSTLELGDSALYLCASSLDGGLSTDTQYFGPGTRLTVL.

The CDR3 protein is CASSQDGTKHGYTF. For the CDR3, the DNA is TGCGCCAGCAGCCAAGATGGGACGAAACATGGCTACACCTTC. The rearrangement joins TRBV4-1 to TRBJ1-2; a weak D match, TRBD1 (5 bases). Germline V CDR1 and CDR2: MGHRA, YSYEKL. V lost 0 bases and J lost 6, with 11 bases in between. This CDR3 has 14 residues.

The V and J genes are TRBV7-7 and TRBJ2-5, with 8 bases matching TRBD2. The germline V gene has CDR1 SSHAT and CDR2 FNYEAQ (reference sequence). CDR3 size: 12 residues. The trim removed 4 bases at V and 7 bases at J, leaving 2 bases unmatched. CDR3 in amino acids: CASSYGGGTQYF. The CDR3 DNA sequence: TGTGCCAGCAGCTACGGGGGGGGGACCCAGTACTTC.

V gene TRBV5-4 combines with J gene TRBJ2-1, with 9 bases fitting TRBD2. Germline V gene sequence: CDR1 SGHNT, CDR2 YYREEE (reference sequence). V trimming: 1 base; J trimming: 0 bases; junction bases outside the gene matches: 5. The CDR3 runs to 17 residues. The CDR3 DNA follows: TGTGCCAGCAGCTTGACAAGCGGGGGGAGCTCCTACAATGAGCAGTTCTTC. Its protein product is CASSLTSGGSSYNEQFF.

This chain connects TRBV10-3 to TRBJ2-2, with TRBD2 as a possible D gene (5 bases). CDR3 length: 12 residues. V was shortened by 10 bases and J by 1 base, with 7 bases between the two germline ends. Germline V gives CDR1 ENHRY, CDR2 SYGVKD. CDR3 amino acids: CATGVNTGELFF. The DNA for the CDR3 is TGTGCCACCGGGGTGAACACCGGGGAGCTGTTTTTT.

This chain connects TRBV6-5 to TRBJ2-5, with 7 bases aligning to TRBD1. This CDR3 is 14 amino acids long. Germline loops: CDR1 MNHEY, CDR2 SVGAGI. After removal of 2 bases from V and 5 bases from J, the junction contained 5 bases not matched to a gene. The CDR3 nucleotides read TGTGCCAGCAGTTACAGGGGGCGCCCGGAGACCCAGTACTTC. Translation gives CASSYRGRPETQYF.

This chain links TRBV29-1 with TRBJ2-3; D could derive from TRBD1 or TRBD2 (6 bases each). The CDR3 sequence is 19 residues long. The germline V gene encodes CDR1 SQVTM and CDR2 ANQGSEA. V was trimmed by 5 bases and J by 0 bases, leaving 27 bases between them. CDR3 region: CSVIFHIATGRGSTDTQYF. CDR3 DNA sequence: TGCAGCGTTATCTTTCACATCGCGACAGGCCGGGGGAGCACAGATACGCAGTATTTT.

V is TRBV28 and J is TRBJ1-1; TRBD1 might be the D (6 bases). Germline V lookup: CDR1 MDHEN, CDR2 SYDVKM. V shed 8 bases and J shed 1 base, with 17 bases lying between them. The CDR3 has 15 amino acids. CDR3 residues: CASGAFPGQNTEAFF. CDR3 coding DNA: TGTGCCAGCGGCGCCTTTCCGGGACAGAACACTGAAGCTTTCTTT.

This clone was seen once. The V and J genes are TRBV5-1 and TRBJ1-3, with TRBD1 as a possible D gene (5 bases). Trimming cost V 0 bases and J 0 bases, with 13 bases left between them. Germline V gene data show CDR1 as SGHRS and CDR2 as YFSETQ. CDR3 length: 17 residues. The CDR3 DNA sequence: TGCGCCAGCAGCTTGGTCTTTGACAGCTTCTCTGGAAACACCATATATTTT. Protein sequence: CASSLVFDSFSGNTIYF. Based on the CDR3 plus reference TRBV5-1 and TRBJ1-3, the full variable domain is KAGVTQTPRYLIKTRGQQVTLSCSPISGHRSVSWYQQTPGQGLQFLFEYFSETQRNKGNFPGRFSGRQFSNSRSEMNVSTLELGDSALYLCASSLVFDSFSGNTIYFGEGSWLTVV.

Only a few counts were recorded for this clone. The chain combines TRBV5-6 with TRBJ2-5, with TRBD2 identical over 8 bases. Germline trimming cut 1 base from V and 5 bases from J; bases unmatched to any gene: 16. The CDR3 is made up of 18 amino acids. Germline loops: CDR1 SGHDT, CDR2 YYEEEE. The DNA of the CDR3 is TGTGCCAGCAGCTTGTACCCAGCGGGGGCGGGTCTGTCGGAGACCCAGTACTTC. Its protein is CASSLYPAGAGLSETQYF.

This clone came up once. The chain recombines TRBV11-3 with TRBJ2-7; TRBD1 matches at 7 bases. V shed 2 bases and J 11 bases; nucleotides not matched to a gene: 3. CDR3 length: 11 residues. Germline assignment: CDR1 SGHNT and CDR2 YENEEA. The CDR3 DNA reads TGTGCCAGCAGCTTACAGGGGGATGAGTACTTC. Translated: CASSLQGDEYF.

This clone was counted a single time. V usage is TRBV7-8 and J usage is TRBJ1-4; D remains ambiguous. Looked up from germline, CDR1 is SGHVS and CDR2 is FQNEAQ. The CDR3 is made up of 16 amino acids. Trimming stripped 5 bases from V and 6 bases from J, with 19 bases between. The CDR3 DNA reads TGTGCCAGCAGCCCGACTCGGGTACGGCTAGATGAAAAACTGTTTTTT. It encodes CASSPTRVRLDEKLFF.

For the CDR3, the DNA is TGTGCCAGCAGCTTGGGGTGGGGAGGGGACACTGAAGCTTTCTTT. Translation: CASSLGWGGDTEAFF. This chain joins TRBV5-6 and TRBJ1-1, with D possibly TRBD1 on 5 matching bases. V shed 0 bases and J shed 3 bases, with 12 bases lying between them. CDR1 SGHDT and CDR2 YYEEEE come from the germline V gene. CDR3 size: 15 residues.

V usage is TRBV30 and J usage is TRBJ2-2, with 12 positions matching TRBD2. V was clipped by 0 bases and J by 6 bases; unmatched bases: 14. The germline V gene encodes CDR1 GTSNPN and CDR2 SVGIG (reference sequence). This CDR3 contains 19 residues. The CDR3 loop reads CAWSVKGRTSGIDPGELFF. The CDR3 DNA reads TGTGCCTGGAGTGTAAAAGGAAGGACTAGCGGGATCGATCCCGGGGAGCTGTTTTTT.

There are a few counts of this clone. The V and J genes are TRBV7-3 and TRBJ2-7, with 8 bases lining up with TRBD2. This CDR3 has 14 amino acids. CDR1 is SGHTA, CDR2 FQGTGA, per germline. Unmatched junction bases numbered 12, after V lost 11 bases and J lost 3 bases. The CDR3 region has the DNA TGTGCCGACTCGGGCGGGAGGACGGACTACGAGCAGTACTTC. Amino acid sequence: CADSGGRTDYEQYF.

The CDR3 nucleotides are TGTGCCTGGAAAAGCTTCTCCTCATCCGGGGAGCTGTTTTTT. Its protein product is CAWKSFSSSGELFF. The V and J genes are TRBV30 and TRBJ2-2; D unclear. CDR1 and CDR2 (germline): GTSNPN, SVGIG (reference sequence). The CDR3 totals 14 residues. The V end lost 4 bases, the J end lost 6 bases, and 15 bases lay between the germline ends.

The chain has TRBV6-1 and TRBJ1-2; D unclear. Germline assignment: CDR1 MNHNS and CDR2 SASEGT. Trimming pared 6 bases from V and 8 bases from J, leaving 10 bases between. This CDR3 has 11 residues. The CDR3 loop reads CASRQTRGYTF. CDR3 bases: TGTGCCAGCAGGCAAACAAGAGGCTACACCTTC.

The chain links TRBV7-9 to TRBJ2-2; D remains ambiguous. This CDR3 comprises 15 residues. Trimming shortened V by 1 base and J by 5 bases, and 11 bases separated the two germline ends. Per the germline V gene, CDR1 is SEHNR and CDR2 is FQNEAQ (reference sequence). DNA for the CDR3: TGTGCCAGCAGCTTAGGCTCGGGTTGGACCGGGGAGCTGTTTTTT. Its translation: CASSLGSGWTGELFF.

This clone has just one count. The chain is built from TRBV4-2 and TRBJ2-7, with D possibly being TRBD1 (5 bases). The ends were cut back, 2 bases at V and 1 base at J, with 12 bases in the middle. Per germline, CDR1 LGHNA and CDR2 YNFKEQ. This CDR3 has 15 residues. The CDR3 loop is CASSQRQGISYEQYF. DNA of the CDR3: TGTGCCAGCAGCCAACGTCAGGGTATTTCCTACGAGCAGTACTTC.

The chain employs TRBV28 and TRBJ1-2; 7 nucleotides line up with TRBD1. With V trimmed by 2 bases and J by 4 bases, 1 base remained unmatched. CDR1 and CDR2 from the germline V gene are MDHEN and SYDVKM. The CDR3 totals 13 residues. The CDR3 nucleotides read TGTGCCAGCAGTTTAGGGACAGTCTATGGCTACACCTTC. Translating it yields CASSLGTVYGYTF.

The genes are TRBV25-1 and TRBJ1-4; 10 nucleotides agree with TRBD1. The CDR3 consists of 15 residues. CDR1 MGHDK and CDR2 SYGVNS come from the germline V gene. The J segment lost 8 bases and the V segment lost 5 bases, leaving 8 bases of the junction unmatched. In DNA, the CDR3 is TGTGCCAGCAGTCCCCCGGGACAGGGGAAGGAAAAACTGTTTTTT. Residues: CASSPPGQGKEKLFF. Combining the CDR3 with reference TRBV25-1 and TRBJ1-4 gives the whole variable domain EADIYQTPRYLVIGTGKKITLECSQTMGHDKMYWYQQDPGMELHLIHYSYGVNSTEKGDLSSESTVSRIRTEHFPLTLESARPSHTSQYLCASSPPGQGKEKLFFGSGTQLSVL.